This T cell receptor (beta chain) was obtained from a study of post-analysis software for immune sequencing data. Background on the study: Several disease courses (relapsing-remitting, secondary progressive and progressive-relapsing) of multiple sclerosis were included. Study-level findings and limits: Significantly lower normalized Chao1 diversity was seen in multiple sclerosis patients than in controls. Compared with controls, patients had more of about five TRBV segments, including TRBV5-6, TRBV5-1 and TRBV20-1.

To note about this clonotype: Its antigen is currently unknown.

The length of the CDR3 is 17 residues. The V gene's germline CDR1 is DFQATT and CDR2 SNEGSKA (reference sequence). V lost 0 bases and J lost 4; bases outside the gene matches: 10. TCR beta cDNA libraries had unique molecular identifiers. Once about 0.95 to 10 million T cells were used, about half a million cDNA molecules resulted. MiXCR, applied by TCRdb to the PCR reads, yields one record per CDR3 protein. The sample lists approximately 260,000 distinct CDR3 sequences, 36% occurring once. Sequenced: blood. This receptor was taken from a girl between 10 and 17 years old with multiple sclerosis. The chain joins TRBV20-1 to TRBJ2-2; 8 nucleotides match TRBD1. CDR3 in DNA: TGCAGTGCTAGAGATCTGGGGCGACAGGGGATCACCGGGGAGCTGTTTTTT. It codes for CSARDLGRQGITGELFF.